The present T cell receptor beta chain was sequenced within a study of human T cells and chemical hapten exposure. MiXCR, run by TCRdb on the RACE reads, gives a single entry per CDR3 protein. The sample yields about 92,000 distinct CDR3 sequences, 9.6% seen once. Time point given: pre-sensitization, week 0. Treatment in this sample: therapeutic diphenylcyclopropenone sensitization with weekly scalp DPC. Trimming removed 2 bases from V and 4 bases from J, with 18 bases in between. Germline V gene lookup returns CDR1 SGHDT and CDR2 YYEEEE. CDR3 length: 16 amino acids. This clonotype was seen many times.

The sequencing used whole blood, collected in connection with sensitization to the hapten diphenylcyclopropenone (DPC). This sequence joins TRBV5-6 and TRBJ1-2; D is unresolved. This TCR derives from a woman aged 40 to 50 with alopecia areata. Some clones in this sample may be carry-over from other donors' samples. The CDR3 bases are TGTGCCAGCAGCTTACCGGCAACGGGGATTCTCTATGGCTACACCTTC. It specifies CASSLPATGILYGYTF.